This TCR beta chain is drawn from a study of cytomegalovirus exposure and HLA in healthy donors. Overall study results and limits: Cytomegalovirus association was listed for roughly 160 TCR beta chains. Sequencing probably produced one cluster of sequence variants that were highly shared. Reported results showed that the classifier diagnosed cytomegalovirus status with high specificity and sensitivity.

Turning to this clone: No antigen is known for it.

PCR involved 60 Vbeta and 13 Jbeta primers. Produced via immunoSEQ multiplex PCR; TCRdb's table is partial and in-frame only. The table lists 200,000 or so clones. V was pared by 1 base and J by 0 bases, with 13 bases of the junction left unmatched. Germline assignment: CDR1 LGHNA and CDR2 YNFKEQ. The CDR3 runs to 19 residues. Sequencing used PBMCs. The sequence derives from a girl under 10 years old in good health and CMV-seropositive. V and J are TRBV4-2 and TRBJ2-5, with 8 bases identical to TRBD1. In DNA, the CDR3 is TGTGCCAGCAGCCAAGGGTCCAGCTCCCGGGACAGGTACCAAGAGACCCAGTACTTC. It codes for CASSQGSSSRDRYQETQYF.